These T cell receptor beta chains were read from a single sample in a study of cytomegalovirus exposure and HLA in healthy donors. Profiling relied on immunoSEQ multiplex PCR, and the TCRdb table lists in-frame clones only, not all of them. The sample includes more than 95,000 clones, more than 65% of them seen just once. Material for sequencing was PBMCs. Receptors were obtained from a man younger than 45 in good health and CMV-seronegative. Both conserved end residues are part of each CDR3. D genes are given only for firm matches. Clone size appears in some rows only: once, few, many, or a class for an expanded clone.

v_gene,j_gene,d_gene,abundance,CDR3aa,CDR3nt
TRBV19,TRBJ1-1,NA,NA,CASSIGEDGTEAFF,TGTGCCAGTAGTATTGGGGAGGACGGCACTGAAGCTTTCTTT
TRBV29-1,TRBJ1-2,TRBD1,once,CSADRGGDGYTF,TGCAGCGCAGACAGGGGAGGGGATGGCTACACCTTC
TRBV4-3,TRBJ1-4,TRBD1,once,CASSSLSGTGGKGKLFF,TGCGCCAGCAGCTCGTTATCAGGGACAGGCGGGAAGGGAAAACTGTTTTTT
TRBV4-2,TRBJ2-3,NA,once,CASSQVGAEITDTQYF,TGTGCCAGCAGCCAAGTTGGGGCGGAGATCACAGATACGCAGTATTTT
TRBV7-9,TRBJ1-2,TRBD1,few,CASSLEGQLYGYTF,TGTGCCAGCAGCTTAGAGGGACAGCTCTATGGCTACACCTTC
TRBV2,TRBJ2-7,TRBD2,NA,CASSLRLASYEQYF,TGTGCCAGCAGCCTGAGACTAGCGTCTTACGAGCAGTACTTC
TRBV9,TRBJ1-4,TRBD1,NA,CASTEGATNEKLFF,TGTGCCAGCACTGAGGGGGCTACTAATGAAAAACTGTTTTTT
TRBV5-1,TRBJ2-7,TRBD2,NA,CASSLVPGGSYEQYF,TGCGCCAGCAGCTTGGTCCCGGGAGGTTCCTACGAGCAGTACTTC
TRBV11-2,TRBJ2-7,TRBD1,few,CASSSWTGGSYEQYF,TGTGCCAGCAGCTCATGGACAGGGGGCTCCTACGAGCAGTACTTC
TRBV11-2,TRBJ1-1,NA,NA,CASSPAVRDTEAFF,TGTGCCAGCAGCCCTGCGGTCCGGGACACTGAAGCTTTCTTT
TRBV6-1,TRBJ2-7,TRBD1,NA,CATTRTGQTYEQYF,TGTGCCACCACCCGGACAGGCCAAACCTACGAGCAGTACTTC
TRBV27,TRBJ2-2,NA,once,CASSQRYNSNTGELFF,TGTGCCAGCAGTCAGAGGTACAATTCGAACACCGGGGAGCTGTTTTTT
TRBV11-3,TRBJ2-3,NA,NA,CASSLVRGSTDTQYF,TGTGCCAGCAGCTTAGTACGAGGTAGCACAGATACGCAGTATTTT
TRBV7-9,TRBJ2-3,TRBD1,few,CASSLAGGAGPDTQYF,TGTGCCAGCAGCTTAGCAGGGGGCGCCGGCCCAGATACGCAGTATTTT
TRBV27,TRBJ1-5,NA,NA,CASSLWPSNQPQHF,TGTGCCAGCAGTTTATGGCCGAGCAATCAGCCCCAGCATTTT
TRBV7-2,TRBJ2-3,NA,NA,CASSLVSSGRGTDTQYF,TGTGCCAGCAGCTTAGTTAGTAGCGGTAGGGGCACAGATACGCAGTATTTT
TRBV29-1,TRBJ2-2,NA,NA,CSVSFSATKNTGELFF,TGCAGCGTTTCCTTTTCGGCCACTAAAAACACCGGGGAGCTGTTTTTT
TRBV29-1,TRBJ2-5,TRBD1,NA,CSVRLRDSQETQYF,TGCAGCGTTCGACTCCGGGACAGCCAAGAGACCCAGTACTTC
TRBV11-3,TRBJ2-4,NA,NA,CASSHAGEAKNIQYF,TGTGCCAGCAGCCACGCAGGGGAAGCCAAAAACATTCAGTACTTC
TRBV5-4,TRBJ2-2,TRBD2,NA,CASKRGTSRGDGELFF,TGTGCCAGCAAACGGGGGACGAGTCGGGGGGACGGGGAGCTGTTTTTT
TRBV6-5,TRBJ2-2,NA,few,CASSTRSSTGELFF,TGTGCCAGCAGCACTCGGTCGAGCACCGGGGAGCTGTTTTTT
TRBV6-5,TRBJ2-7,TRBD1,NA,CASRSPGQGIYEQYF,TGTGCCAGCAGGTCGCCGGGACAGGGAATCTACGAGCAGTACTTC
TRBV6-6,TRBJ2-7,TRBD1,few,CASSSGTGKYF,TGTGCCAGCAGTTCAGGGACAGGCAAGTACTTC
TRBV19,TRBJ2-1,TRBD2,once,CASSRTSGSWDNEQFF,TGTGCCAGTAGTAGGACTAGCGGGAGTTGGGACAATGAGCAGTTCTTC
TRBV4-1,TRBJ1-2,NA,NA,CASSQEGRTNYGYTF,TGCGCCAGCAGCCAAGAAGGGAGGACTAACTATGGCTACACCTTC
TRBV29-1,TRBJ1-2,NA,NA,CSVLESIARSYGYTF,TGCAGCGTTCTCGAGAGTATAGCGAGGAGCTATGGCTACACCTTC
TRBV7-8,TRBJ2-2,TRBD2,NA,CASSPSAGGLSGSGAGELFF,TGTGCCAGCAGCCCCTCAGCGGGAGGGCTCTCCGGGTCGGGGGCCGGGGAGCTGTTTTTT
TRBV28,TRBJ1-3,NA,once,CASSPGVTSGNTIYF,TGTGCCAGCAGCCCAGGGGTTACGTCTGGAAACACCATATATTTT
TRBV5-6,TRBJ1-1,NA,few,CASSAGHNMNTEAFF,TGTGCCAGCAGCGCTGGACACAACATGAACACTGAAGCTTTCTTT
TRBV7-9,TRBJ2-1,TRBD1,NA,CASSLSGQGDNDEQFF,TGTGCCAGCAGCTTATCGGGCCAGGGGGACAACGATGAGCAGTTCTTC
TRBV29-1,TRBJ2-1,NA,NA,CSASGGTGNGWQFF,TGCAGCGCCTCGGGAGGGACAGGGAACGGTTGGCAGTTCTTC
TRBV7-9,TRBJ2-3,TRBD2,few,CASSLEFSGSGTDTQYF,TGTGCCAGCAGCTTAGAATTTAGCGGGTCTGGCACAGATACGCAGTATTTT
TRBV14,TRBJ2-5,TRBD1,NA,CASSLREGQGALEETQYF,TGTGCCAGCAGCCTCAGAGAAGGACAGGGGGCGCTCGAAGAGACCCAGTACTTC
TRBV6-4,TRBJ2-1,TRBD1,NA,CASSQDRGDEQFF,TGTGCCAGCAGTCAGGACAGGGGTGATGAGCAGTTCTTC
TRBV5-3,TRBJ2-2,TRBD1,NA,CARDHRGRTGELFF,TGTGCCAGGGACCACAGGGGACGCACCGGGGAGCTGTTTTTT
TRBV6-6,TRBJ1-4,NA,NA,CASSYSRAATNEKLFF,TGTGCCAGCAGTTACTCGAGAGCCGCAACTAATGAAAAACTGTTTTTT
TRBV7-2,TRBJ2-7,TRBD2,few,CASSLARGRANEQYF,TGTGCCAGCAGCTTAGCGCGTGGGAGGGCCAACGAGCAGTACTTC
TRBV9,TRBJ2-1,TRBD1,NA,CASSVSGTGGYNEQFF,TGTGCCAGCAGCGTATCCGGGACAGGGGGCTACAATGAGCAGTTCTTC
TRBV11-1,TRBJ1-1,NA,NA,CASSWGGESTEAFF,TGTGCCAGCAGCTGGGGGGGGGAAAGCACTGAAGCTTTCTTT
TRBV15,TRBJ2-7,TRBD1,NA,CATSRKRPGQGYEQYF,TGTGCCACCAGCAGAAAAAGACCGGGACAGGGATACGAGCAGTACTTC
TRBV12-5,TRBJ2-3,NA,NA,CASGLGGVTDTQYF,TGTGCTAGTGGTTTAGGGGGTGTCACAGATACGCAGTATTTT
TRBV5-5,TRBJ1-3,NA,NA,CASSLDGGSGNTIYF,TGTGCCAGCAGCTTGGACGGGGGAAGTGGAAACACCATATATTTT
TRBV2,TRBJ2-1,TRBD2,NA,CASSGSGSTLRTNEQFF,TGTGCCAGCAGTGGCAGCGGGAGTACTCTCCGGACCAATGAGCAGTTCTTC